These 15 T cell receptor beta chains came from one sample sequenced in a study of T-cell reconstitution after alpha-beta-depleted transplantation in children. Preparation of the TCRbeta library used unique molecular identifiers. TCRdb fed the PCR reads into MiXCR, producing one record per CDR3 protein. Altogether some 350,000 distinct CDR3 sequences are present, roughly 16% being singletons, with the ten largest covering roughly two fifths. The material sequenced was PBMCs, mostly from graft donor cells, taken 360 days after TCRalphabeta/CD19-depleted stem cell transplant. The origin of the receptors is a male patient between 2 and 10 years old who had a stem cell transplant for acute lymphoblastic leukemia, so the T cells may come from the graft donor.

This clonotype has more than one count but fewer than ten. The genes are TRBV2 and TRBJ2-1; maybe TRBD2 (5 bases). Germline CDR1 SNHLY, CDR2 FYNNEI. CDR3 length: 13 amino acids. Trimming stripped 7 bases from V and 0 bases from J, with 7 bases between. For the CDR3, the DNA is TGTGCCAGCATCGAGGGCTCCTACAATGAGCAGTTCTTC. Translation gives CASIEGSYNEQFF. The full variable domain, its missing parts supplied by reference TRBV2 and TRBJ2-1, is EPEVTQTPSHQVTQMGQEVILRCVPISNHLYFYWYRQILGQKVEFLVSFYNNEISEKSEIFDDQFSVERPDGSNFTLKIRSTKLEDSAMYFCASIEGSYNEQFFGPGTRLTVL.

On this clonotype: A junction end diverges from the germline sequence, so it may reflect a read error. The chain has TRBV4-3 and TRBJ1-2, with TRBD1 matching 9 bases. The CDR3 sequence is 14 residues long. Germline-derived CDR1 and CDR2 are LGHNA and YSLEER. This CDR3 reads CASSQDFYRGPVHF. The CDR3 DNA reads TGCGCCAGCAGCCAAGATTTTTACAGGGGGCCGGTCCACTTC.

The V and J genes are TRBV4-2 and TRBJ2-2, with 13 bases identical to TRBD2. With V trimmed by 5 bases and J by 0 bases, 6 bases remained unmatched. Germline V gives CDR1 LGHNA, CDR2 YNFKEQ. There are 18 residues in the CDR3. In DNA form, the CDR3 reads TGTGCCAGCAGCACACGACTAGCGGGAGGTCCGAACACCGGGGAGCTGTTTTTT. Protein: CASSTRLAGGPNTGELFF.

The chain employs TRBV28 and TRBJ2-7; TRBD1 matches 7 bases. The CDR3 extends over 16 amino acids. Per the germline V gene, CDR1 is MDHEN and CDR2 is SYDVKM. With V trimmed by 5 bases and J by 0 bases, 10 bases remained unmatched. CDR3 DNA: TGTGCCAGCAGTCTTCCGACAGGGCCTAGCTCCTACGAGCAGTACTTC. The encoded protein is CASSLPTGPSSYEQYF.

In this sample, this clonotype turned up a few times. The chain combines TRBV21-1 with TRBJ2-1; the table assigns TRBD2, which was not confirmed against the DNA. TRBV21-1 is a pseudogene locus. The CDR3 consists of 16 residues. The CDR3 reads CASSKFGLAVPNEQFF. CDR3 coding DNA: TGTGCCAGCAGCAAATTTGGACTAGCGGTCCCCAATGAGCAGTTCTTC.

This clonotype was observed at least ten times. V usage is TRBV4-2 and J usage is TRBJ2-5; D is tentatively TRBD1 or TRBD2 (5 bases each). This CDR3 region has 16 residues. V was clipped by 0 bases and J by 5 bases, with 16 bases between them. In germline, CDR1 is LGHNA, CDR2 YNFKEQ. The CDR3 loop is CASSQEVTGTRETQYF. The CDR3 region has the DNA TGTGCCAGCAGCCAAGAAGTTACCGGGACGAGGGAGACCCAGTACTTC.

This clonotype was found many times. The chain recombines TRBV7-8 with TRBJ2-2; no clear D gene. V was trimmed by 2 bases and J by 4 bases, leaving 8 bases between them. The CDR3 is 14 residues long. Germline V gives CDR1 SGHVS, CDR2 FQNEAQ. DNA for the CDR3: TGTGCCAGCAGCTTAAGAAGGGCCACCGGGGAGCTGTTTTTT. This codes for CASSLRRATGELFF. The full variable domain, its missing parts supplied by reference TRBV7-8 and TRBJ2-2, is GAGVSQSPRYKVAKRGQDVALRCDPISGHVSLFWYQQALGQGPEFLTYFQNEAQLDKSGLPSDRFFAERPEGSVSTLKIQRTQQEDSAVYLCASSLRRATGELFFGEGSRLTVL.

In this sample, this clonotype turned up a few times. This chain joins TRBV16 and TRBJ1-5; 9 positions match TRBD1. This CDR3 has 17 residues. Germline CDR1 is KGHSY and CDR2 is FQNENV. Germline trimming cut 1 base from V and 4 bases from J; bases unmatched to any gene: 8. The CDR3 DNA follows: TGTGCCAGCAGCCAATTCCCGGGGACAGGGAATAATCAGCCCCAGCATTTT. Translating gives CASSQFPGTGNNQPQHF.

This clonotype was counted ten times or more. The J gene is TRBJ2-1, the V gene TRBV7-6, with 8 bases identical to TRBD1. Germline values: CDR1 SGHVS, CDR2 FNYEAQ. The CDR3 runs to 15 residues. V lost 1 base to trimming and J lost 4 bases; unmatched junction nucleotides: 3. The DNA for the CDR3 is TGTGCCAGCAGCTTAGGGACAGGGACTTACAATGAGCAGTTCTTC. Translated: CASSLGTGTYNEQFF. The complete variable domain, with remaining parts taken from reference TRBV7-6 and TRBJ2-1, reads GAGVSQSPRYKVTKRGQDVALRCDPISGHVSLYWYRQALGQGPEFLTYFNYEAQQDKSGLPNDRFSAERPEGSISTLTIQRTEQRDSAMYRCASSLGTGTYNEQFFGPGTRLTVL.

The genes are TRBV6-1 and TRBJ1-1; 7 bases match TRBD1. In germline, CDR1 is MNHNS, CDR2 SASEGT. The CDR3 is 13 amino acids. V shed 5 bases, J shed 3 bases, and the junction held 3 bases outside the gene matches. The CDR3 spells CASSRDRYTEAFF. The CDR3 nucleotides are TGTGCCAGCAGTAGGGACAGATACACTGAAGCTTTCTTT.

This clonotype showed up many times. The chain carries TRBV12-3 or TRBV12-4 and TRBJ1-1, with unresolved D. The CDR3 covers 12 residues. The V end was cut by 3 bases, the J end by 2 bases, with 4 bases between. Written as DNA, the CDR3 is TGTGCCAGCAGTTTTCCCAACACTGAAGCTTTCTTT. Protein product: CASSFPNTEAFF.

The chain links TRBV14 to TRBJ2-7; D remains unclear. The CDR3 has 15 residues. V lost 2 bases and J 5 bases, leaving 16 bases between the germline ends. Germline assignment: CDR1 SGHDN and CDR2 FVKESK. DNA for the CDR3: TGTGCCAGCAGCCAATCCTGGGGATTCGCTAACGAGCAGTACTTC. Its protein is CASSQSWGFANEQYF.

This clonotype was observed a handful of times. This chain uses TRBV9 with TRBJ2-5; 8 bases map to TRBD1. This CDR3 has 16 amino acids. The germline CDR1 and CDR2 sequences are SGDLS and YYNGEE. V gave up 4 bases and J gave up 2 bases; unmatched junction bases: 10. CDR3 sequence (DNA): TGTGCCAGCAGCCCCCCCAGCCGGGACAGGCAAGAGACCCAGTACTTC. This encodes CASSPPSRDRQETQYF. Full variable domain (remainder filled in from reference TRBV9 and TRBJ2-5): DSGVTQTPKHLITATGQRVTLRCSPRSGDLSVYWYQQSLDQGLQFLIQYYNGEERAKGNILERFSAQQFPDLHSELNLSSLELGDSALYFCASSPPSRDRQETQYFGPGTRLLVL.

The chain links TRBV15 to TRBJ1-1; D gene unclear. The V gene's germline CDR1 is LNHNV and CDR2 YYDKDF (reference sequence). The V end lost 3 bases, the J end lost 0 bases, and 11 bases lay between the germline ends. The CDR3 covers 15 residues. The CDR3 protein is CATSRRRSLNTEAFF. The CDR3 DNA reads as TGTGCCACCAGCAGGAGACGGTCCCTGAACACTGAAGCTTTCTTT.

The V gene is TRBV20-1, the J gene TRBJ2-1; TRBD1 is a possible D gene (5 bases). Trimming took off 3 bases at V and 13 bases at J, with 19 bases between the two ends. In germline, CDR1 is DFQATT, CDR2 SNEGSKA (reference sequence). CDR3 length: 13 amino acids. In DNA, the CDR3 is TGCAGTGCTAGGGGGCAGGGCTTGGGTCCTCAGTTCTTC. Translation gives CSARGQGLGPQFF.